The next 9 T cell receptor beta chains were all read from a single sample in a study of T cells of healthy individuals. Each CDR3 protein gets one entry after TCRdb re-called the 5' RACE reads with MiXCR. The sample has tens of thousands of distinct CDR3 sequences; about 4.5% are singletons. The receptors originated from a human donor in good health.

The CDR3, as DNA: TGTGCCAGCAGCTTAGAGTACAGGTACCAAGAGACCCAGTACTTC. Amino acids: CASSLEYRYQETQYF. This chain connects TRBV7-9 to TRBJ2-5; maybe TRBD1 (5 bases). V dropped 1 base and J dropped 0 bases, with 9 bases sitting between them. From germline, CDR1 is SEHNR and CDR2 FQNEAQ (reference sequence). This CDR3 region has 15 residues.

This clonotype was found many times. The chain uses TRBV5-1 and TRBJ2-3, with D tentatively TRBD1 (6 bases). There are 14 residues in the CDR3. Germline loops: CDR1 SGHRS, CDR2 YFSETQ. Trimming shortened V by 0 bases and J by 5 bases, and 10 bases separated the two germline ends. The CDR3 coding sequence is TGCGCCAGCAGCTTGGGACAGGTCCAAGATACGCAGTATTTT. This codes for CASSLGQVQDTQYF.

This clonotype was picked up a small number of times. The V call is TRBV4-1, the J call TRBJ1-1; weak D call: TRBD1 (6 bases). The germline gives CDR1 MGHRA, CDR2 YSYEKL. Deletions cut 0 bases from V and 5 bases from J, with 13 bases between. The CDR3 covers 15 residues. The CDR3 bases are TGCGCCAGCAGCCAAGAGGCGGGGGCGCTTACTGAAGCTTTCTTT. Translation gives CASSQEAGALTEAFF.

The V gene is TRBV12-3 or TRBV12-4, the J gene TRBJ2-1, with 8 bases that match TRBD2. V lost 3 bases and J lost 15; bases outside the gene matches: 7. The CDR3 is made up of 12 amino acids. The DNA of the CDR3 is TGTGCCAGCAGTTTTCCGGGACTAGGGGGGTTCTTC. Amino acid sequence: CASSFPGLGGFF.

This chain uses TRBV5-4 with TRBJ2-4; weak D call: TRBD1 (6 bases). This CDR3 contains 15 residues. Germline assignment: CDR1 SGHNT and CDR2 YYREEE (reference sequence). Trimming shortened V by 5 bases and J by 4 bases, and 16 bases separated the two germline ends. The chain's CDR3 is CASSDGAGAKNIQYF. The CDR3 region has the DNA TGTGCCAGCAGTGATGGGGCAGGGGCTAAAAACATTCAGTACTTC.

This clonotype occurred many times. This CDR3 reads CASSPPTSYLYEQYF. The CDR3 DNA reads as TGTGCCAGCTCACCACCTACCTCCTATCTCTACGAGCAGTACTTC. The V gene is TRBV18, the J gene TRBJ2-7; no clear D. There are 15 residues in the CDR3. V lost 0 bases and J 3 bases, leaving 12 bases between the germline ends. The germline gives CDR1 KGHSH, CDR2 LQKENI.

This clonotype was observed at least ten times. This chain connects TRBV20-1 to TRBJ2-3; D may be TRBD2 (5 bases). Germline V lookup: CDR1 DFQATT, CDR2 SNEGSKA (reference sequence). V was clipped by 6 bases and J by 2 bases, with 12 bases between them. CDR3 length: 13 amino acids. CDR3 amino acids: CSAPGLITDTQYF. DNA of the CDR3: TGCAGTGCCCCAGGACTCATCACAGATACGCAGTATTTT.

To note about this clonotype: A much larger clone is a single base away; this may be a read error. The V gene is TRBV2, the J gene TRBJ2-1; D is uncertain. The CDR3 totals 11 residues. With 8 bases removed from V and 3 bases from J, the gap between germline ends came to 5 bases. Looked up from germline, CDR1 is SNHLY and CDR2 is FYNNEI. In DNA, the CDR3 is TGTGCCAGCTACTGCTACAATGAGCAGTTCTTC. Protein: CASYCYNEQFF.

In this sample, this clonotype turned up many times. The chain carries TRBV6-6 and TRBJ1-5; TRBD1 aligns across 10 bases. This CDR3 has 18 amino acids. The germline CDR1 and CDR2 sequences are MNHNY and SVGAGI (reference sequence). Germline trimming cut 4 bases from V and 1 base from J; bases unmatched to any gene: 10. The CDR3 is CASSLVDRGRGSNQPQHF. Here the CDR3 DNA reads TGTGCCAGCAGTTTAGTCGACAGGGGGCGCGGGAGCAATCAGCCCCAGCATTTT.